This TCR beta chain was captured in a study of cytomegalovirus exposure and HLA in healthy donors (TCRdb year 2017). The study in broad terms: According to an earlier analysis of a few hundred of the donors, about 179 million T cells yielded roughly 110 million unique TCR beta sequences and more than 250 Gb of sequence data. An early release that covered several hundred HLA-typed donors contained approximately 300 gigabases of sequencing data and approximately 85 million unique TCR sequences. Of the 398 genotyped donors, over 65% fell in the genetic ancestry cluster associated with self-reported Caucasian donors. The study aimed to test whether cataloging public T cell receptors could reveal signatures of past pathogen exposure. The T cell repertoires of 550 to 850 subjects were profiled by immunosequencing and related to cytomegalovirus serostatus. A separate validation cohort of approximately 120 different subjects was used in addition to the approximately 670-subject first cohort. To predict cytomegalovirus infection status, the study brought together high-throughput TCR immunosequencing, statistical association of individual TCRs with disease status, and machine learning. A later analysis re-examined previously published TCR beta repertoires from about 700 donors and added high-resolution HLA genotyping to investigate patterns of TCR occurrence. In the later analysis, no new phenotypic data were used to find candidate immune exposures; instead, reliance was placed on TCR beta sequences and their occurrence across donors. An earlier analysis of approximately 500 of the donors applied high-throughput TCR beta sequencing to assess whether each TCR beta V gene segment acted as functional or pseudogenic. Donor age, sex, ethnicity and CMV serostatus were compiled together with the repertoire data. A later genetic analysis used genome-wide SNP genotypes for about three fifths of the 666 donors, treating that subset as a discovery cohort. All discovery cohort repertoires had been generated on a single sequencing platform. Both class I and class II loci were covered by HLA typing, at four-digit resolution. Typing coverage differed by locus: A, B, C, DRB1 and DQB1 were typed in roughly 620-630 donors, DQA1 in 500 to 550, DPA1 in approximately 600, and DPB1 in approximately 450. A handful of DR-DQ haplotypes were treated as single units for association and clustering because of strong linkage in the cohort. On average, roughly 250,000 unique TCR beta nucleotide sequences were sequenced per donor among several hundred genotyped donors of the cohort, with roughly a sixth of those sequences being non-productive. Results and caveats for the whole study, not just this receptor: Specific HLA alleles were associated with 15,000 to 20,000 TCR beta sequences at a false discovery rate of 0.05 in a later analysis. The authors suggested that the approach could potentially be generalized to other disease states and immunological phenotypes. A total of 150 or so TCR beta chains were listed by the study as associated with cytomegalovirus. Strong co-occurrence of HLA alleles, especially DR and DQ, made assigning TCR associations to individual alleles difficult. While some public TCRs were present in many individuals, most TCR sequences turned up only very rarely across donors. Compared with the 666-donor mean, donors in an Asian-associated ancestry cluster had fewer N-insertions in productive TCRs, according to a later genetic analysis. Because some donors lacked HLA typing at each locus, the association tests relied only on the typed subset. In vitro tests confirmed that a few of the cytomegalovirus-associated TCR beta chains recognize cytomegalovirus antigens. Roughly 15 rarely observed V segments, including chromosome 9 orphons, were excluded from the earlier analysis of some 590 of the donors because counts were too low. An association between a missense DCLRE1C variant and V-gene and J-gene trimming of TCR beta chains was found in a later genetic analysis and replicated in an independent cohort. According to a later analysis, TCR association rates differed among HLA loci, with DRB1 alleles showing the most associated TCRs and HLA-C alleles showing the fewest. The classifier was reported to diagnose cytomegalovirus status with high specificity and sensitivity in both the original and validation cohorts. In a later analysis, several top co-occurrence clusters were reported to appear linked to parvovirus B19, influenza, CMV and Epstein-Barr virus. This cohort had only TCR beta chains sequenced, and the lack of alpha or paired-chain data limited which features could be detected. Presence/absence analyses assumed roughly uniform sequencing depth across donors, an assumption that may not hold. Because the 87-base-pair reads could not distinguish some IMGT-functional V segments, including TRBV6-2 and TRBV6-3, those segments were excluded. Correlated functional status among segregating V segments might be attributable to linkage disequilibrium, but an unknown experimental factor could not be ruled out. The only immune exposure information available for the cohort was CMV serostatus. A later analysis found that HLA-associated TCR beta chains were more clonally expanded and had lower generation probabilities than equally common non-associated chains. A further reported finding was that TCR beta sequences accurately predicted the HLA-A and HLA-B alleles for most subjects in the first cohort. In an earlier analysis of 587 of the donors, most TCR beta V segments appeared in productive rearrangements about 87% or about 30% of the time, broadly matching IMGT annotations. Most CMV-associated TCR beta chains appeared to be HLA-restricted in a later analysis, and the HLA associations seemed to be driven largely by CMV exposure. A cluster of highly shared sequence variants was judged likely to represent a technical artifact of the sequencing pipeline.

Measured from the cysteine to the phenylalanine, the CDR3 is 13 residues long. The CDR3 DNA has 39 bases and is translated from base 1. From the germline V gene (reference sequence), CDR1 is SEHNR and CDR2 is FQNEAQ. A note on this clone: Its antigen is still unknown. The germline gene is not matched at one end of the junction; a read error may be the cause.

The receptor library was made with the immunoSEQ multiplex PCR assay. The multiplex PCR relied on a mix of 60 forward primers for TCR Vbeta segments and 13 reverse primers for TCR Jbeta segments. A multiplex PCR assay on genomic DNA amplified the CDR3 region of rearranged TCR beta genes. Amplified TCR beta libraries were sequenced as 87-base-pair reads on the Illumina HiSeq System. Per the authors' processing: A later analysis counted approximately 76 million unique TCR beta chains across the 500 to 850 repertoires, and roughly 11 million of these chains were shared by at least two donors. To remove PCR and sequencing errors, raw reads were error-corrected and collapsed into unique sequences using a nearest-neighbor algorithm that merged closely related sequences. CDR3 sequences were aligned to IMGT reference sequences to assign V, D and J gene segments. Each retained sequence needed at least a six-nucleotide match to both a V gene segment and a J gene segment. A rearrangement was called productive if the CDR3 had no stop codons and remained in frame with V and J, and every other rearrangement was called non-productive. Following IMGT convention, CDR3 was defined as the stretch from the second conserved V-encoded cysteine to the conserved J-encoded phenylalanine. The earlier analysis of 500 to 650 of the donors excluded any sequence lacking an unambiguous match to a single V gene segment. In an earlier analysis of 587 of the donors, V segments were called functional above 56.7% productive rearrangements and were called segregating when the between-donor standard deviation exceeded 5%. A statistical classification framework was built for diagnosing cytomegalovirus status from the catalog of TCR beta chain sequences. A later analysis assigned V and J genes by comparing TCR nucleotide sequences with IMGT/GENE-DB human TR gene sequences. A later analysis assigned CDR3 sequences and most-parsimonious VDJ recombination scenarios with the TCRdist pipeline. In a later analysis, each TCR beta chain was defined by its CDR3 amino acid sequence together with its V-gene family, and reads without a unique V-gene family were excluded. In a later analysis, a few hundred highly shared, low-generation-probability nucleotide sequences were removed to address suspected cross-contamination and a sequencing artifact. In a later analysis, a clonal expansion index for each public chain was calculated from normalized within-repertoire ranks of inferred template counts. Generation probabilities in a later analysis came from a VDJ recombination model fitted to out-of-frame rearrangements, and those results were checked against IGoR. In a later analysis, hypergeometric tests were used to score TCR-TCR, TCR-HLA and TCR-CMV co-occurrence, with a repertoire-size bias correction applied to TCR pairs. To estimate false discovery rates, a later analysis permuted the HLA or CMV assignments 20 times. In a later analysis, co-occurring TCRs were grouped with DBSCAN, and TCRdist sequence similarity was added when clustering was performed within HLA-allele-positive subsets. For co-occurrence clustering, repertoires with fewer than 30,000 or more than 120,000 public chains were excluded, along with about five repertoires with anomalous nucleotide sharing. This immuneACCESS table, as held by TCRdb, lists in-frame sequences with V and J called but not all clones. Of the missing ones, under half trace to an unresolved V gene in checked studies; the others have no known cause. The V and J calls and clone size were taken over from that table, and D and trimming were inferred from the DNA. For this sample there are approximately 170,000 clones; roughly 77% appear just once. Approximately 5% of the sample is in the top ten clones.

The cohort comprised around 690 healthy bone marrow donors. Cohort members were all nominally healthy when sampled, although unrecorded immune exposures were likely present. The donor tested CMV seropositive and was one of the 289 seropositive cohort members. A peripheral blood sample was provided by each donor, and peripheral blood mononuclear cells were used for TCR beta sequencing. The Qiagen DNeasy Blood Extraction Kit was used to extract genomic DNA from the blood cell samples. Specimen: PBMCs. This receptor was identified in a young man in good health and CMV-seropositive. The sequence links TRBV7-9 to TRBJ1-5, with no confidently assigned D gene. The DNA sequence reads TGTTCCAGCAGCTTAGCCAGCGGGCAGCCCCAGCATTTT. Translated, it gives CSSSLASGQPQHF.